This is a list of T cell receptor beta chains from one sample in a study of TIL therapy for anti-PD-1-resistant metastatic lung cancer. The method was immunoSEQ multiplex PCR; TCRdb's version includes in-frame clones alone and lacks a portion of them. The profile shows 54,000 or so clones, less than 85% of them singletons. The sequencing here drew on blood, taken at baseline. All receptors come from a person between 25 and 79 years old with non-small cell lung cancer. Each CDR3 is given with its conserved first and last residue. Each record gives: J gene, D gene, V gene, clone size, CDR3 protein, CDR3 DNA. D genes are given only for firm matches. Size is omitted from some rows. Given values are once, few, many or a class for expanded clones.

j_gene: TRBJ2-4; d_gene: -; v_gene: TRBV2; abundance: -; CDR3aa: CASREITEYF; CDR3nt: TGTGCCAGCAGAGAGATTACAGAGTACTTC
j_gene: TRBJ1-1; d_gene: TRBD1; v_gene: TRBV5-6; abundance: -; CDR3aa: CASSLGGQLYTEAFF; CDR3nt: TGTGCCAGCAGCTTGGGGGGACAGCTTTACACTGAAGCTTTCTTT
j_gene: TRBJ1-6; d_gene: -; v_gene: TRBV11-2; abundance: -; CDR3aa: CASSLGVAGSPLHF; CDR3nt: TGTGCCAGCAGCTTAGGCGTGGCGGGATCACCCCTCCACTTT
j_gene: TRBJ1-2; d_gene: -; v_gene: TRBV7-9; abundance: -; CDR3aa: CASSLGSTDTYGGYTF; CDR3nt: TGTGCCAGCAGCTTAGGTTCGACGGATACTTATGGTGGCTACACCTTC
j_gene: TRBJ1-1; d_gene: -; v_gene: TRBV19; abundance: -; CDR3aa: CASSVLGGGTEAFF; CDR3nt: TGTGCCAGTAGTGTCTTAGGGGGGGGAACTGAAGCTTTCTTT
j_gene: TRBJ2-7; d_gene: -; v_gene: TRBV5-1; abundance: -; CDR3aa: CASSRDLRTYEQYF; CDR3nt: TGCGCCAGCAGCCGGGACCTACGGACGTACGAGCAGTACTTC
j_gene: TRBJ1-4; d_gene: TRBD1; v_gene: TRBV30; abundance: -; CDR3aa: CAWSRDRVEKLFF; CDR3nt: TGTGCCTGGAGCCGGGACAGGGTTGAAAAACTGTTTTTT
j_gene: TRBJ2-7; d_gene: -; v_gene: TRBV20-1; abundance: -; CDR3aa: CSARAIYEQYF; CDR3nt: TGCAGTGCTAGAGCCATCTACGAGCAGTACTTC
j_gene: TRBJ1-4; d_gene: -; v_gene: TRBV7-9; abundance: -; CDR3aa: CASSFKAEKLFF; CDR3nt: TGTGCCAGCAGCTTTAAAGCTGAAAAACTGTTTTTT
j_gene: TRBJ1-1; d_gene: TRBD1; v_gene: TRBV5-4; abundance: -; CDR3aa: CASSSSRDRGLGTEAFF; CDR3nt: TGTGCCAGCAGCTCGTCCCGGGACAGGGGCCTGGGTACTGAAGCTTTCTTT
j_gene: TRBJ1-4; d_gene: -; v_gene: TRBV7-8; abundance: -; CDR3aa: CASSAHQFSGEKLFF; CDR3nt: TGTGCCAGCAGCGCCCATCAGTTTTCAGGGGAAAAACTGTTTTTT
j_gene: TRBJ1-4; d_gene: TRBD1; v_gene: TRBV5-1; abundance: once; CDR3aa: CASSHRGANEKLFF; CDR3nt: TGCGCCAGCAGCCACAGGGGGGCGAATGAAAAACTGTTTTTT
j_gene: TRBJ2-4; d_gene: TRBD1; v_gene: TRBV18; abundance: -; CDR3aa: CASSPVGQGNIQYF; CDR3nt: TGTGCCAGCTCACCTGTGGGACAGGGGAACATTCAGTACTTC
j_gene: TRBJ2-1; d_gene: TRBD2; v_gene: TRBV5-1; abundance: -; CDR3aa: CASSLFLDGRAENEQFF; CDR3nt: TGCGCCAGCAGCTTGTTCCTCGATGGGAGGGCCGAGAATGAGCAGTTCTTC
j_gene: TRBJ1-1; d_gene: -; v_gene: TRBV27; abundance: once; CDR3aa: CASSLQEGHTEAFF; CDR3nt: TGTGCCAGCAGTTTACAGGAGGGACACACTGAAGCTTTCTTT
j_gene: TRBJ2-2; d_gene: -; v_gene: TRBV6-5; abundance: -; CDR3aa: CASSLTQAGRMFF; CDR3nt: TGTGCCAGCAGCCTAACACAGGCAGGCAGGATGTTTTTT
j_gene: TRBJ2-5; d_gene: -; v_gene: TRBV6-1; abundance: -; CDR3aa: CASRTVAETQYF; CDR3nt: TGTGCCAGCCGTACGGTTGCCGAGACCCAGTACTTC